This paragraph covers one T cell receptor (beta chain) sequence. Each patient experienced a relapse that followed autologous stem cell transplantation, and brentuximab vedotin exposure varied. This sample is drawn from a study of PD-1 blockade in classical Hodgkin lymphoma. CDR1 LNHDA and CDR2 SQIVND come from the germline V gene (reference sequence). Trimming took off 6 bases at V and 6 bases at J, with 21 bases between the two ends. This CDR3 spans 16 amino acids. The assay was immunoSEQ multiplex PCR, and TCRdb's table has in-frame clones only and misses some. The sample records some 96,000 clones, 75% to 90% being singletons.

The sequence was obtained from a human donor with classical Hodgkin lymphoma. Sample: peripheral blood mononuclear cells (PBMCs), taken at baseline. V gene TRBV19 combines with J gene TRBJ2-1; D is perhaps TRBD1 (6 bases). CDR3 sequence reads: CASRDVGTYPTNEQFF. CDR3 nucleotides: TGTGCCAGTAGGGATGTCGGGACATATCCTACCAATGAGCAGTTCTTC.